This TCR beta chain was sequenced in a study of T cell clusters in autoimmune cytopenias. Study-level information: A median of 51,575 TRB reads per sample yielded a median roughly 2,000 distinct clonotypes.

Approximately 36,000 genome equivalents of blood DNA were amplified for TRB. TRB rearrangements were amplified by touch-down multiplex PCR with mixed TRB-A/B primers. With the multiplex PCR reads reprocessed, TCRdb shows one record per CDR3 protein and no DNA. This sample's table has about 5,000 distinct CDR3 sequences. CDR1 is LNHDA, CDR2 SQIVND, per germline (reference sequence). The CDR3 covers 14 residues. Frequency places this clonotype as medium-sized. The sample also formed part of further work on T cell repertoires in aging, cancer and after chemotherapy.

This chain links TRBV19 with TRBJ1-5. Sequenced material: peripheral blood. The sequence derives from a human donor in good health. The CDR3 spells CASSIVIGSQPQHF. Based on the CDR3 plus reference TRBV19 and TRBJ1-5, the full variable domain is DGGITQSPKYLFRKEGQNVTLSCEQNLNHDAMYWYRQDPGQGLRLIYYSQIVNDFQKGDIAEGYSVSREKKESFPLTVTSAQKNPTAFYLCASSIVIGSQPQHFGDGTRLSIL.